The sequence of this TCR beta chain was determined in a study of blood T cell repertoires in COVID-19. This clone occurred a few times. The CDR3 is 12 residues long. The V gene lost 3 bases and the J gene lost 5 bases, with 7 bases spanning the gap. Sequenced by immunoSEQ multiplex PCR; TCRdb stores in-frame clones only, minus some. The sample has 400,000 or so clones, approximately 85% seen once; the top ten hold around 2%. The TCR originated in a woman aged 40 to 49 with acute COVID-19. Sequenced sample: PBMCs or T cells enriched from blood (not recorded which). The chain uses TRBV12-3 or TRBV12-4 and TRBJ1-2; no definite D call. In DNA, the CDR3 is TGTGCCAGCAGTTTGCAGGCGTATGGCTACACCTTC. Protein product: CASSLQAYGYTF.